This T cell receptor beta chain was sequenced during a study of blood T cell repertoires in COVID-19. Study-wide background: Acute and convalescent COVID-19 specimens originated in the United States, Italy and Spain.

Enrolment of Seattle patients took place during active infection, and they were followed longitudinally. V was shortened by 4 bases and J by 1 base, with 14 bases between the two germline ends. This CDR3 comprises 15 residues. Germline values: CDR1 MNHEY, CDR2 SVGEGT. Per the original methods: Estimated nucleated cell counts came from reference gene primer amplification. Assay: immunoSEQ multiplex PCR; the TCRdb copy retains only in-frame clones and omits some. The V and J calls and the clone size are those of that table, but D and trimming were determined from the DNA. The sample holds some 200,000 clones, roughly 76% seen once.

This sequence originates from a woman at least 80 years old with COVID-19, enrolled during active disease. J is TRBJ2-7 and V is TRBV6-2 or TRBV6-3; no firm D call. The material sequenced was peripheral blood. CDR3 DNA sequence: TGTGCCAGCAGTTCCGGGTTGCGGAGATCCTACGAGCAGTACTTC. This sequence encodes CASSSGLRRSYEQYF.